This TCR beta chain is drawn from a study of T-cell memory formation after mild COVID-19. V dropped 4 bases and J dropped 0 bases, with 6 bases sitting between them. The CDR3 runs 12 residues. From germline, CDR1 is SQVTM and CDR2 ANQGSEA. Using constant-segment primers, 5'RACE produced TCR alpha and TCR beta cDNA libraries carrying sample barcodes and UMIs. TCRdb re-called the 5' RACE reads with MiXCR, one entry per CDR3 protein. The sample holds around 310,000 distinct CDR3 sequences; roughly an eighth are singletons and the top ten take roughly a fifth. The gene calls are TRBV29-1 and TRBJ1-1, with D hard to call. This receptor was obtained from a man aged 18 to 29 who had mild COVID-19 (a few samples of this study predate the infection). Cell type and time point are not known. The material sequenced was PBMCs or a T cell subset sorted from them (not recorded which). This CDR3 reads CSVVVMNTEAFF. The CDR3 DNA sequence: TGCAGCGTTGTTGTCATGAACACTGAAGCTTTCTTT.